This TCR beta chain was captured in a study of T cells after yellow fever vaccination. Broader study findings: By day 5 rather than day 15, the secondary response had peaked, though it was weaker.

There are many counts of this clonotype. The antigen is undetermined. TCRdb called the 5' RACE reads again in MiXCR, with one record for every CDR3 protein. Of around 320,000 distinct CDR3 sequences in the sample, around 4.5% are singletons; the top ten hold roughly 19%. With 2 bases removed from V and 8 bases from J, the gap between germline ends came to 14 bases. The CDR3 contains 15 residues. Germline assignment: CDR1 SGHRS and CDR2 YFSETQ. Source: PBMCs, taken 15 days after the yellow fever booster vaccination. This sequence was found in a man younger than 35 who received the YFV17D yellow fever vaccine. V and J are TRBV5-1 and TRBJ1-6, with D possibly TRBD1 on 5 matching bases. The CDR3 DNA sequence: TGCGCCAGCAGCTTCGAAGGAGGAGGGGATTCACCCCTCCACTTT. The encoded protein is CASSFEGGGDSPLHF.